Listed below are T cell receptor beta chains from one sample, sequenced in a study of type 1 regulatory T cells. In TCRdb, the reads were re-called with MiXCR into one record per CDR3 protein. The table has over 55,000 distinct CDR3 sequences, about three fifths seen once; the top ten hold 7.6%. These receptors' antigens are unknown. What was sequenced was cultured T cells, either the whole culture or a sorted T cell fraction (not recorded which). The receptor set was obtained from a human donor in good health. Each CDR3 is given with its conserved first and last residue. The D gene is left open where the match is weak. Some rows have no size entry. The others give once, few or many, or a class for an expanded clone.

cdr3_nt cdr3_aa cdr3_length d_call j_call clone_size v_call
TGCGCCAGCAGCCAAGATGGTCCCGGGGAGCTGTTTTTT CASSQDGPGELFF 13 . TRBJ2-2 . TRBV4-3
TGCAGTGCTAGGGGACTAGCGTCAACGAACACCGGGGAGCTGTTTTTT CSARGLASTNTGELFF 16 TRBD2 TRBJ2-2 . TRBV20-1
TGTGCCACCAGCAGAGTGGAGACCCAGTACTTC CATSRVETQYF 11 . TRBJ2-5 . TRBV15
TGTGCCAGCAGCCCCGGGACACCGATTTCCTACGAGCAGTACTTC CASSPGTPISYEQYF 15 . TRBJ2-7 few TRBV5-6
TGTGCCACCTGGAGGTTTGGTCAGCCCCAGCATTTT CATWRFGQPQHF 12 . TRBJ1-5 . TRBV6-2/TRBV6-3
TGTGCCAGCAGTTACTGGGGAATGAGCTCGAACACCGGGGAGCTGTTTTTT CASSYWGMSSNTGELFF 17 . TRBJ2-2 . TRBV6-5
TGTGCCAGCACCACGGGGACTCTGGACCTCAATGAGCAGTTCTTC CASTTGTLDLNEQFF 15 . TRBJ2-1 . TRBV12-3/TRBV12-4
TGTGCCAGCAGCTTACGTACGAGCGGGAACACCGGGGAGCTGTTTTTT CASSLRTSGNTGELFF 16 . TRBJ2-2 . TRBV6-5
TGTGCCAGCAGTTACTCGAGCGGGAGGGCGAATCAGCCCCAGCATTTT CASSYSSGRANQPQHF 16 . TRBJ1-5 . TRBV6-6
TGTGCCAGCAGTCCCCTCGGGACTAGCAACTACAATGAGCAGTTCTTC CASSPLGTSNYNEQFF 16 TRBD2 TRBJ2-1 . TRBV12-3/TRBV12-4
TGTGCCAGCAGCTTAGGGGGCAGAAGTGGAAACACCATATATTTT CASSLGGRSGNTIYF 15 . TRBJ1-3 . TRBV7-9
TGTGCCTGGGCTGGGACCTACGAGCAGTACTTC CAWAGTYEQYF 11 . TRBJ2-7 . TRBV30
TGCAGTGCAGCTGGACAGGGACGGGGCTACGAGCAGTACTTC CSAAGQGRGYEQYF 14 TRBD1 TRBJ2-7 . TRBV20-1
TGTGCCACCAGTGACCCACTAGCGGGAGGGCCGGATGAGCAGTTCTTC CATSDPLAGGPDEQFF 16 TRBD2 TRBJ2-1 . TRBV24-1
TGTGCCAGCAGCTTTCAGGGGATCTTCACAGATACGCAGTATTTT CASSFQGIFTDTQYF 15 . TRBJ2-3 once TRBV5-6
TGTGCCAGCAGCTTCGAAACTAGCGGAGGGTATTTT CASSFETSGGYF 12 TRBD2 TRBJ2-3 . TRBV7-9
TGTGCCATCAGTGAGTCTAGCGGGAGTGACTACGAGCAGTACTTC CAISESSGSDYEQYF 15 TRBD2 TRBJ2-7 . TRBV10-3
TGCGCCAGTCAAATAGGACTAGCGGGGGCCTACGAGCAGTACTTC CASQIGLAGAYEQYF 15 TRBD2 TRBJ2-7 . TRBV5-1
TGTGCCAGCTCAGTAAGAACCGGGGAGCTGTTTTTT CASSVRTGELFF 12 . TRBJ2-2 . TRBV18
TGTGCCAGCAGCGTACCCAGCATAGGGGGGTCATTC CASSVPSIGGSF 12 . TRBJ2-1 few TRBV9
TGTGCCAGCAGCGCCGGTCCGGACTATGGCTACACCTTC CASSAGPDYGYTF 13 . TRBJ1-2 . TRBV7-2
TGCGCCAGCAGCCTCCGGGGCGAAGCGGGAGTGGATTACGAGCGGAACTTC CASSLRGEAGVDYERNF 17 TRBD2 TRBJ2-7 . TRBV4-1
TGCAGTGCCGAAACTGGCAGGGCCAGTGAAGCTTTCTTT CSAETGRASEAFF 13 . TRBJ1-1 . TRBV20-1
TGTGCCAGCAGTGAATGGCTAGGCCAGGGTGAGCAGTTCTTC CASSEWLGQGEQFF 14 . TRBJ2-1 . TRBV25-1
TGCGCCAGCAGCCAAGTAGGGGGCTGGGTCGAAGAGACCCAGTACTTC CASSQVGGWVEETQYF 16 TRBD1 TRBJ2-5 . TRBV4-1
TGTGCCAGCAGCCGGGACAGGACGATATACGAGCAGTACTTC CASSRDRTIYEQYF 14 TRBD1 TRBJ2-7 . TRBV6-2/TRBV6-3
TGTGCCAGCAGCCCCGACGGCAGGGCTGGAGGGGATACGCAGTATTTT CASSPDGRAGGDTQYF 16 . TRBJ2-3 few TRBV7-9
TGTGCCAGCTCACGGACCCTTGGGAAGCAGTTCTTC CASSRTLGKQFF 12 . TRBJ2-1 . TRBV18
TGTGCCAGCAGCCAGGGGTTGGCTGGAAACACCATATATTTT CASSQGLAGNTIYF 14 . TRBJ1-3 . TRBV3-1
TGTGCCAGCAGTTATCAGGGGACGACGGGGGGCTACACCTTC CASSYQGTTGGYTF 14 . TRBJ1-2 . TRBV6-5
TGTGCCAGCAGCTTGGCCGGAGGGATGAACACTGAAGCTTTCTTT CASSLAGGMNTEAFF 15 . TRBJ1-1 few TRBV5-4
TGTGCCAGCAGGACTAGCGGTGAAGAGACCCAGTACTTC CASRTSGEETQYF 13 TRBD2 TRBJ2-5 . TRBV6-6
TGCGCCAGCAGCCCTACAGGGCTGGGCACTGAAGCTTTCTTT CASSPTGLGTEAFF 14 . TRBJ1-1 . TRBV5-1
TGTGCCAGCAGTTTAGGAGACAGGGAGTATGAGCAGTTCTTC CASSLGDREYEQFF 14 TRBD1 TRBJ2-1 once TRBV28
TGTGCTAGTGGCTCGGGACAGCCCTTTTACGAGCAGTACTTC CASGSGQPFYEQYF 14 TRBD1 TRBJ2-7 . TRBV12-5
TGTGCCAGCAGTTTCCCCTCCGATCGCGGGGCGAACACCGGGGAGCTGTTTTTT CASSFPSDRGANTGELFF 18 . TRBJ2-2 few TRBV6-5
TGTGCCAGCTCACATGGGGCTGGCTACACCTTC CASSHGAGYTF 11 . TRBJ1-2 . TRBV18